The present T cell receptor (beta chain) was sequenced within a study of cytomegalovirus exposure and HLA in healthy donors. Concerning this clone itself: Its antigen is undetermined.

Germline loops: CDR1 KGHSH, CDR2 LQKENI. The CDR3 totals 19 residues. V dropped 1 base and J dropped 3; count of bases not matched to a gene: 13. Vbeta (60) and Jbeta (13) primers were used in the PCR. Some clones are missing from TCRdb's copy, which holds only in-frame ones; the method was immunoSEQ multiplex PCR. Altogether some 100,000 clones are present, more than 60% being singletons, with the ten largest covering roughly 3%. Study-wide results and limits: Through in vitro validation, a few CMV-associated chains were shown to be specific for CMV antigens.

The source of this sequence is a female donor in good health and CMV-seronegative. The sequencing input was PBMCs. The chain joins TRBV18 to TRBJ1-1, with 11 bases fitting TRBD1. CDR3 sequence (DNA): TGTGCCAGCTCACCACGGGGGACAGGGGGTTTAGGTTGGGACACTGAAGCTTTCTTT. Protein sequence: CASSPRGTGGLGWDTEAFF.